These 19 T cell receptor beta chains originate from one sample sequenced in a study of blood T cell repertoires in COVID-19. Repertoires were generated with immunoSEQ multiplex PCR, while TCRdb's copy carries only in-frame clones and drops some. The sample has roughly 180,000 clones, roughly 76% seen once. The sequenced material came from peripheral blood. These receptors all come from a woman in her forties or fifties with active or convalescent COVID-19.

The chain has TRBV6-5 and TRBJ1-1; the D is unclear. Germline-derived CDR1 and CDR2 are MNHEY and SVGAGI. This CDR3 is 13 amino acids long. Trimming left V 4 bases short and J 5 bases short, with 11 bases between. The CDR3 loop reads CASSSLLRTEAFF. The CDR3 region has the DNA TGTGCCAGCAGTTCCCTTTTACGGACTGAAGCTTTCTTT.

The chain has TRBV3-1 (or the pseudogene TRBV3-2) and TRBJ2-1; 11 bases are shared with TRBD1. Germline V lookup: CDR1 LGHDT, CDR2 YNNKEL (reference sequence). After removal of 4 bases from V and 6 bases from J, the junction contained 5 bases not matched to a gene. CDR3 length: 15 residues. Written as DNA, the CDR3 is TGTGCCAGCAGCCGCGCCGGGACAGGGGGCAATGAGCAGTTCTTC. Its translation: CASSRAGTGGNEQFF.

This chain joins TRBV7-2 and TRBJ2-1, with TRBD2 identical over 8 bases. Per germline, CDR1 SGHTA and CDR2 FQGNSA. The V segment lost 0 bases and the J segment 6 bases; nucleotides outside the gene matches: 7. This CDR3 comprises 16 residues. The CDR3 loop reads CASSLALAGFSNEQFF. CDR3 coding DNA: TGTGCCAGCAGCTTAGCTTTAGCGGGGTTTAGCAATGAGCAGTTCTTC.

The chain uses TRBV6-1 and TRBJ2-1; D is possibly TRBD2 (6 bases). CDR1 is MNHNS, CDR2 SASEGT, per germline. The germline V and J ends were trimmed by 2 bases and 6 bases, with 14 bases remaining between them. The CDR3 sequence is 15 residues long. The CDR3 DNA follows: TGTGCCAGCAGTGAAAACAAAGCGGGCTTCAATGAGCAGTTCTTC. Amino acids: CASSENKAGFNEQFF.

The chain couples TRBV6-6 to TRBJ2-2, with 9 bases matching TRBD1. The CDR3 is 15 residues long. CDR1 and CDR2 (germline): MNHNY, SVGAGI (reference sequence). Trimming took 7 bases from V and 2 from J; bases not matched to a gene: 5. CDR3 loop: CASNPGQGNTGELFF. Here the CDR3 DNA reads TGTGCCAGCAACCCGGGACAGGGTAACACCGGGGAGCTGTTTTTT.

The V and J genes are TRBV19 and TRBJ1-1; D remains unclear. Trimming removed 3 bases at V and 1 base at J, with 12 bases between. This CDR3 has 15 residues. CDR1 and CDR2 from the germline V gene are LNHDA and SQIVND (reference sequence). The CDR3 loop is CASSMTGVANTEAFF. CDR3 in DNA: TGTGCCAGTAGTATGACCGGGGTGGCGAACACTGAAGCTTTCTTT.

The chain employs TRBV16 and TRBJ2-2; 9 bases are a match to TRBD1. This CDR3 is built from 17 residues. V lost 4 bases to trimming and J lost 0 bases; unmatched junction nucleotides: 6. CDR1 and CDR2 from the germline V gene are KGHSY and FQNENV. The CDR3 DNA is TGTGCCAGCAGCCCCCTGGACAGGGGATCGAACACCGGGGAGCTGTTTTTT. Translation gives CASSPLDRGSNTGELFF.

The rearrangement joins TRBV19 to TRBJ2-7; TRBD2 is a possible D gene (6 bases). The germline gives CDR1 LNHDA, CDR2 SQIVND (reference sequence). The CDR3 covers 14 residues. Trimming cost V 4 bases and J 2 bases, with 12 bases left between them. The CDR3 bases are TGTGCCAGTAGTAGTTCCCGCGGGACCTACGAGCAGTACTTC. Amino acids: CASSSSRGTYEQYF. The variable domain in full, completed from reference TRBV19 and TRBJ2-7, reads DGGITQSPKYLFRKEGQNVTLSCEQNLNHDAMYWYRQDPGQGLRLIYYSQIVNDFQKGDIAEGYSVSREKKESFPLTVTSAQKNPTAFYLCASSSSRGTYEQYFGPGTRLTVT.

In DNA, the CDR3 is TGTGCCAGCAGCCCGAATCTCCGGTCGGACATTCAGTACTTC. This gives the protein CASSPNLRSDIQYF. The chain has TRBV9 and TRBJ2-4; D uncertain. The CDR3 extends over 14 amino acids. V lost 4 bases to trimming and J lost 8 bases, with 16 bases between them. Germline V gene lookup returns CDR1 SGDLS and CDR2 YYNGEE.

The gene calls are TRBV20-1 and TRBJ2-1; TRBD2 might be the D (7 bases). The CDR3 has 15 amino acids. V was shortened by 4 bases and J by 5 bases, with 18 bases between the two germline ends. Germline-derived CDR1 and CDR2 are DFQATT and SNEGSKA (reference sequence). CDR3 sequence: CSANERGRDHNEQFF. The CDR3 DNA is TGCAGTGCTAATGAGAGGGGGAGGGACCACAATGAGCAGTTCTTC.

The J gene is TRBJ2-1, the V gene TRBV2; the match to TRBD1 covers 7 bases. CDR3 size: 15 residues. Trimming at V came to 5 bases and at J to 5 bases, leaving 9 bases not matched to a gene. CDR1 is SNHLY and CDR2 is FYNNEI in the germline V gene. CDR3 loop: CASSNRPGQNNEQFF. The CDR3 DNA follows: TGTGCCAGCAGTAATAGACCGGGACAGAACAATGAGCAGTTCTTC. Combining the CDR3 with reference TRBV2 and TRBJ2-1 gives the whole variable domain EPEVTQTPSHQVTQMGQEVILRCVPISNHLYFYWYRQILGQKVEFLVSFYNNEISEKSEIFDDQFSVERPDGSNFTLKIRSTKLEDSAMYFCASSNRPGQNNEQFFGPGTRLTVL.

This clone showed up just a few times. This chain joins TRBV7-8 and TRBJ2-1; the D gene is possibly TRBD2 (5 bases). V was cut by 0 bases and J by 7 bases, with 7 bases left in between. The CDR3 extends over 13 amino acids. CDR1 SGHVS and CDR2 FQNEAQ come from the germline V gene. CDR3 amino acids: CASSLAGVNEQFF. The DNA of the CDR3 is TGTGCCAGCAGCTTAGCGGGAGTGAATGAGCAGTTCTTC.

The chain couples TRBV24-1 to TRBJ2-1, with D perhaps TRBD2 (6 bases). Trimming left V 7 bases short and J 5 bases short, with 17 bases between. Germline loops: CDR1 KGHDR, CDR2 SFDVKD. The CDR3 contains 15 residues. In nucleotides, the CDR3 is TGTGCCACCAGCGCGGCGCTAGCGAGGAACAATGAGCAGTTCTTC. Amino acid sequence: CATSAALARNNEQFF.

The V gene is TRBV7-2, the J gene TRBJ2-1; 7 bases are a match to TRBD2. Germline V gives CDR1 SGHTA, CDR2 FQGNSA. The CDR3 has 15 residues. The V and J ends lost 1 base and 7 bases, in that order; junction bases with no gene match: 7. Here the CDR3 DNA reads TGTGCCAGCAGCTTAGTAATCCTAGCGGTTAATGAGCAGTTCTTC. It codes for CASSLVILAVNEQFF.

This rearrangement joins TRBV5-1 to TRBJ2-7, with D unclear. The length of the CDR3 is 15 residues. Trimming removed 2 bases at V and 1 base at J, with 13 bases between. Germline V gene data show CDR1 as SGHRS and CDR2 as YFSETQ. The CDR3 loop is CASSLTTELSYEQYF. CDR3 DNA: TGCGCCAGCAGCTTAACAACGGAGCTTTCCTACGAGCAGTACTTC.

The gene calls are TRBV19 and TRBJ2-1, with 7 bases matching TRBD1. Germline V lookup: CDR1 LNHDA, CDR2 SQIVND (reference sequence). The V gene end was trimmed by 2 bases and the J gene end by 2 bases; junction bases not matched to a gene: 6. CDR3 length: 16 residues. The CDR3 DNA is TGTGCCAGTAGTATAAGATTCGGACAGGCCTACAATGAGCAGTTCTTC. Its protein product is CASSIRFGQAYNEQFF.

This clone was counted between two and nine times. The J gene is TRBJ2-1, the V gene TRBV27; D ambiguous. CDR1 is MNHEY, CDR2 SMNVEV, per germline (reference sequence). Between the trimmed V and J ends, which lost 5 bases and 9 bases, there was a span of 14 bases. This CDR3 comprises 13 residues. The CDR3 coding sequence is TGTGCCAGCAGTCCCAAAAGGAGCCGTGAGCAGTTCTTC. This codes for CASSPKRSREQFF.

As DNA, the CDR3 is TGTGCCAGCAGCTTAACGACCGCCACGGGTACGGTTGATACGCAGTATTTT. This translates into CASSLTTATGTVDTQYF. The chain links TRBV7-3 to TRBJ2-3; D gene ambiguous. The V end was cut by 0 bases, the J end by 6 bases, with 19 bases between. The CDR3 runs 17 residues. Per the germline V gene, CDR1 is SGHTA and CDR2 is FQGTGA.

The chain is built from TRBV7-9 and TRBJ2-2; D perhaps matches TRBD2 (5 bases). This CDR3 has 14 residues. Germline CDR1 reads SEHNR; CDR2 reads FQNEAQ (reference sequence). With 3 bases removed from V and 2 bases from J, the gap between germline ends came to 7 bases. DNA of the CDR3: TGTGCCAGCAGCTTTGGACTCAACACCGGGGAGCTGTTTTTT. Amino acids: CASSFGLNTGELFF.